One sample yielded the 2 T cell receptor beta chains listed below, sequenced in a study of CXCR3-negative and CXCR3-positive naive CD8 T cells (dated by TCRdb to between 2018 and 2021). The full study reports these points: Compared with CXCR3-negative naive cells, CXCR3-positive naive cells had TRB CDR3s with higher hydrophobicity (lower Kidera factor 4), lower energy, and higher strength and volume indices.

These receptors are not linked to any known antigen. The reads were generated on a NextSeq 550. The Human TCR Profiling Kit (MiLaboratory) was used to prepare UMI-labeled 5' RACE TRB cDNA libraries. TCRdb reprocessed the reads and provides one entry for every CDR3 protein sequence; no DNA is given. The sample's own table lists roughly 60,000 distinct CDR3 sequences. The leading ten clones occupy roughly 0.8% of the sample. Sample: naive CXCR3+ CD8+ T cells from blood. Explained via the paper, the cell subset or site label denotes: CD45RO-CCR7+CD27+CD95- naive CD8+ T cells expressing CXCR3 (TNR3+). The origin of the receptors is a human donor in good health. Some clones in this sample may be carry-over from other donors' samples.

This chain connects TRBV14 to TRBJ2-7; checking the TCRdb D call of TRBD2 is not possible without DNA. This CDR3 is built from 13 residues. Looked up from germline, CDR1 is SGHDN and CDR2 is FVKESK. The CDR3 here is CASATSTVYEQYF.

The chain's CDR3 is CASSPGGLAEFF. The chain couples TRBV6-4 to TRBJ2-1; the TCRdb D gene call, TRBD2, has no DNA to confirm it. CDR1 and CDR2 from the germline V gene are MRHNA and SNTAGT. The CDR3 runs 12 residues.